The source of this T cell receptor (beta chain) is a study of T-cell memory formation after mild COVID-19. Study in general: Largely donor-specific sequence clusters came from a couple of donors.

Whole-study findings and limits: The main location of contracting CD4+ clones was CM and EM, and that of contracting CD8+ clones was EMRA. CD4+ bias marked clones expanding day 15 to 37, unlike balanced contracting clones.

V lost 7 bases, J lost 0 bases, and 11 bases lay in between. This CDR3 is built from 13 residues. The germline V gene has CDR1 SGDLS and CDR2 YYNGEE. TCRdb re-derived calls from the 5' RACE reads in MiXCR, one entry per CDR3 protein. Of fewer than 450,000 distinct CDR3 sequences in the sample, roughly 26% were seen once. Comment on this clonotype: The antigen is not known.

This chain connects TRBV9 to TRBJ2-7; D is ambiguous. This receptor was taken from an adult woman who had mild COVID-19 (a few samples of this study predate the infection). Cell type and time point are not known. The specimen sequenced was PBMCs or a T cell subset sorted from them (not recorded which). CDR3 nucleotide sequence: TGTGCCAGCCCGCCCGGAAGCTCCTACGAGCAGTACTTC. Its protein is CASPPGSSYEQYF.